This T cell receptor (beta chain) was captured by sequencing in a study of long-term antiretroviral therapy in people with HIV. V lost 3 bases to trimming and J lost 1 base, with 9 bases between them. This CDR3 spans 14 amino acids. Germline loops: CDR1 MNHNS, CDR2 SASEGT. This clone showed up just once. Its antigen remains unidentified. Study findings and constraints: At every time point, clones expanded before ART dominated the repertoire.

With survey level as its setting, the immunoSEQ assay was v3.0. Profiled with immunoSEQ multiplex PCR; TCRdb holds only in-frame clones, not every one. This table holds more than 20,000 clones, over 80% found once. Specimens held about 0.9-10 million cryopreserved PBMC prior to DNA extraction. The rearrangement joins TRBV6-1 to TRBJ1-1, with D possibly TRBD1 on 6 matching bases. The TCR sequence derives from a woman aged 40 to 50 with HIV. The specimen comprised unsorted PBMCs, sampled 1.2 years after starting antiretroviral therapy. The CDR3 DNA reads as TGTGCCAGCAGTGAGGGACACTGGAACACTGAAGCTTTCTTT. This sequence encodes CASSEGHWNTEAFF.